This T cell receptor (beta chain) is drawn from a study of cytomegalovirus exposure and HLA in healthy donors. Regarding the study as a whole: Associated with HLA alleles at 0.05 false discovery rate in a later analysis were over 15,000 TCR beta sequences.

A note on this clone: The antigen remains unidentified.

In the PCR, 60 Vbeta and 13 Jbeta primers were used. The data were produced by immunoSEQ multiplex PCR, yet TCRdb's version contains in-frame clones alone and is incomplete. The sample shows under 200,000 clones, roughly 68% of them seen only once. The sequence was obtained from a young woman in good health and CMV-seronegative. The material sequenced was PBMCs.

CDR3 in amino acids: CAIRPGTVGTDTQYF. DNA of the CDR3: TGTGCCATCAGGCCCGGGACAGTTGGCACAGATACGCAGTATTTT. The chain has TRBV10-3 and TRBJ2-3; 7 bases agree with TRBD1. After removal of 6 bases from V and 1 base from J, the junction contained 7 bases not matched to a gene. The CDR3 is 15 amino acids. The germline gives CDR1 ENHRY, CDR2 SYGVKD.